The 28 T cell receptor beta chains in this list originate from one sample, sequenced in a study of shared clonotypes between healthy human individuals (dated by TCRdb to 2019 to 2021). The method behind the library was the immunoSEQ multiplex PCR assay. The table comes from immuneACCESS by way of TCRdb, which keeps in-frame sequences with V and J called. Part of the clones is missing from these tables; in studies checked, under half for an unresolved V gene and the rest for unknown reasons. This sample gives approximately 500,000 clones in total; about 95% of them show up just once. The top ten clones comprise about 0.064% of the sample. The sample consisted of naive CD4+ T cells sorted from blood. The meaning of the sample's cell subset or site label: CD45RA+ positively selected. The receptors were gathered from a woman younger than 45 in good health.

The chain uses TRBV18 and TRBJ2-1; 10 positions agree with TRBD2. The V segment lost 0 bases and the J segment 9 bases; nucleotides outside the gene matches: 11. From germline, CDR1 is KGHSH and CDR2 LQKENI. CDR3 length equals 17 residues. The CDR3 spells CASSPPSFLAGAGEQFF. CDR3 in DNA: TGTGCCAGCTCACCACCCAGCTTTCTAGCGGGAGCGGGTGAGCAGTTCTTC.

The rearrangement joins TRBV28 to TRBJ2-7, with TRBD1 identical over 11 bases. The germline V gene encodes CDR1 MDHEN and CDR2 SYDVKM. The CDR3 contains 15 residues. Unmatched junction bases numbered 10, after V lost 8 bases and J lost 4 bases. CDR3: CASRNPGQGVYEQYF. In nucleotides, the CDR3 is TGTGCCAGCCGAAATCCGGGACAGGGGGTTTACGAGCAGTACTTC.

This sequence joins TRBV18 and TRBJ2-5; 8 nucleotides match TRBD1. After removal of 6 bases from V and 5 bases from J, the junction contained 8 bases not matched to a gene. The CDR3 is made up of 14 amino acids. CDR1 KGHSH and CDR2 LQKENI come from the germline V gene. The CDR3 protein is CASSQDRVRETQYF. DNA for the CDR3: TGTGCCAGCTCCCAGGACAGGGTGAGGGAGACCCAGTACTTC.

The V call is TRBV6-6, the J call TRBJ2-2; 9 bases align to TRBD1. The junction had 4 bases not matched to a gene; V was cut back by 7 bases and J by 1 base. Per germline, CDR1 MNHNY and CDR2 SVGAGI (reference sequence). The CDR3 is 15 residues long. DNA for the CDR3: TGTGCCAGCACCACGACAGGGGGGAACACCGGGGAGCTGTTTTTT. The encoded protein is CASTTTGGNTGELFF.

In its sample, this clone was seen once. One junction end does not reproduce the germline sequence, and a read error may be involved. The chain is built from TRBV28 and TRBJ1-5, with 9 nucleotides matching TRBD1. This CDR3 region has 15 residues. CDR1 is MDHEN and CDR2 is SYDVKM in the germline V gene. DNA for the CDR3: TGTGCCAGCAGTTACCCCGGGACAGGGAATCCGCCCCAGCATTTT. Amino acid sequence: CASSYPGTGNPPQHF. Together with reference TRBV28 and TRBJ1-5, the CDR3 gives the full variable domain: DVKVTQSSRYLVKRTGEKVFLECVQDMDHENMFWYRQDPGLGLRLIYFSYDVKMKEKGDIPEGYSVSREKKERFSLILESASTNQTSMYLCASSYPGTGNPPQHFGDGTRLSIL.

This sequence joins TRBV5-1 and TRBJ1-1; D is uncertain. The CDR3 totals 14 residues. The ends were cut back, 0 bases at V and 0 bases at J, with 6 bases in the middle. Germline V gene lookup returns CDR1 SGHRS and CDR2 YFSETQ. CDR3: CASSLDIMNTEAFF. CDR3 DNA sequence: TGCGCCAGCAGCTTGGATATTATGAACACTGAAGCTTTCTTT.

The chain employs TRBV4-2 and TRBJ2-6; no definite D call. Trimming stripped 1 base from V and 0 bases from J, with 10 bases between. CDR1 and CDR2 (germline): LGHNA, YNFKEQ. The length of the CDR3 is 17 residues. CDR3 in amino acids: CASSQGSGSSGANVLTF. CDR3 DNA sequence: TGTGCCAGCAGCCAAGGATCAGGCAGCTCTGGGGCCAACGTCCTGACTTTC.

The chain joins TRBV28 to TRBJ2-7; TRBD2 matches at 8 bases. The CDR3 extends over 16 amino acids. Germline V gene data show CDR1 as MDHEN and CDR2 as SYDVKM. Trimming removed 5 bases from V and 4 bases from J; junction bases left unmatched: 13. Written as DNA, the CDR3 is TGTGCCAGCAGTGAACTCTCCAGCGGGAGTCGTTACGAGCAGTACTTC. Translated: CASSELSSGSRYEQYF.

The CDR3 loop reads CASSFGQGTGELFF. CDR3 bases: TGCGCCAGCAGCTTCGGACAGGGGACCGGGGAGCTGTTTTTT. The chain is built from TRBV5-1 and TRBJ2-2; 9 bases agree with TRBD1. With V trimmed by 2 bases and J by 5 bases, 1 base remained unmatched. The CDR3 totals 14 residues. The germline gives CDR1 SGHRS, CDR2 YFSETQ.

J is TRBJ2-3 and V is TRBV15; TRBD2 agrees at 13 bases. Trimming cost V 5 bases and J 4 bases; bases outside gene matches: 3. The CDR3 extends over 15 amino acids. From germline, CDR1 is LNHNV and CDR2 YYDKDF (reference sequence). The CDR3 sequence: CATSGLAGVADTQYF. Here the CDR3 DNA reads TGTGCCACCAGCGGACTAGCGGGAGTTGCAGATACGCAGTATTTT.

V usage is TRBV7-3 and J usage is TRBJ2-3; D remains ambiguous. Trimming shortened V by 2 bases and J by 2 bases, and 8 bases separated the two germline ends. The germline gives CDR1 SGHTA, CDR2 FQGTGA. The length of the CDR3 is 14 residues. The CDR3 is CASSLFRDTDTQYF. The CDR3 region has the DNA TGTGCCAGCAGCTTATTCCGAGACACAGATACGCAGTATTTT.

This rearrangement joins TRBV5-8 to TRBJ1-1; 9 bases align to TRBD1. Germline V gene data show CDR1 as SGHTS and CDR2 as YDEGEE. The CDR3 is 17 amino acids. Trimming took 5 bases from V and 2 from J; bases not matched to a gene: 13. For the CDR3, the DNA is TGTGCCAGCAGACACACAGGGGGCGGTGCGGGCAACACTGAAGCTTTCTTT. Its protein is CASRHTGGGAGNTEAFF.

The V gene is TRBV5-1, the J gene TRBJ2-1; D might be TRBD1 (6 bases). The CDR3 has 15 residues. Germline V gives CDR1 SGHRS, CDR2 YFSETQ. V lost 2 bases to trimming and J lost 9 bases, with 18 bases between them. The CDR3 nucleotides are TGCGCCAGCAGCTTACAGGGATCCGCCCCCGGTGAGCAGTTCTTC. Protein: CASSLQGSAPGEQFF.

CDR3 sequence (DNA): TGTGCCAGCAGTGACTCGATCTCGTCGGGTGAGCAGTTCTTC. This encodes CASSDSISSGEQFF. The rearrangement uses TRBV6-4 and TRBJ2-1; no clear D. The V end was cut by 0 bases, the J end by 9 bases, with 12 bases between. The CDR3 contains 14 residues. Germline CDR1 and CDR2: MRHNA and SNTAGT.

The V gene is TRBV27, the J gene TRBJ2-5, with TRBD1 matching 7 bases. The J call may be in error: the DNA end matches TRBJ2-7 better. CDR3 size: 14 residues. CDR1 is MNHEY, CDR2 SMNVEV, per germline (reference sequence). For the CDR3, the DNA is TGTGCCAGCAGGGGGACGGGACAGCCCTACGAGCAGTACTTC. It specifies CASRGTGQPYEQYF.

The CDR3 loop is CASSFGAVEKLFF. In DNA form, the CDR3 reads TGTGCCAGCAGCTTTGGGGCCGTTGAAAAACTGTTTTTT. The chain carries TRBV7-2 and TRBJ1-4; D perhaps matches TRBD1 (5 bases). Germline loops: CDR1 SGHTA, CDR2 FQGNSA. The CDR3 totals 13 residues. The V end lost 3 bases, the J end lost 7 bases, and 9 bases lay between the germline ends.

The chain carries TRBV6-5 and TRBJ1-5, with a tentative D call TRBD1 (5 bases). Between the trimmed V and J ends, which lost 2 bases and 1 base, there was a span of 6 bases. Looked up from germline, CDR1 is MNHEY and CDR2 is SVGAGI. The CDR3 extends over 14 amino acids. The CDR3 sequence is CASSYRDSNQPQHF. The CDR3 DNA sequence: TGTGCCAGCAGTTACAGGGACAGCAATCAGCCCCAGCATTTT.

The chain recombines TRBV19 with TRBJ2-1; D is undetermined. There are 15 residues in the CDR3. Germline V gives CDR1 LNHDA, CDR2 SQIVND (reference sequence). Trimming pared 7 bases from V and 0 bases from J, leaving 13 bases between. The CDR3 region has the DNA TGTGCCAGTAATGAACAATCAAACTCCTACAATGAGCAGTTCTTC. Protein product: CASNEQSNSYNEQFF.

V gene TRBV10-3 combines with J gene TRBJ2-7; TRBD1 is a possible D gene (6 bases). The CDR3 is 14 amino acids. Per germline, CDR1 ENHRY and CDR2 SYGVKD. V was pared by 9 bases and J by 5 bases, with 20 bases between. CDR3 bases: TGTGCCATTCATACCGGGACAAATGGAGACGAGCAGTACTTC. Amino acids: CAIHTGTNGDEQYF.

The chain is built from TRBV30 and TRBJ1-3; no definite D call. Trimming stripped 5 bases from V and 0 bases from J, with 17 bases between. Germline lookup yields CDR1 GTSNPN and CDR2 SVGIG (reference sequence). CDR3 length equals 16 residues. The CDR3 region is CAWDRSRISSGNTIYF. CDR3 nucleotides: TGTGCCTGGGATCGCTCCAGAATCTCCTCTGGAAACACCATATATTTT.

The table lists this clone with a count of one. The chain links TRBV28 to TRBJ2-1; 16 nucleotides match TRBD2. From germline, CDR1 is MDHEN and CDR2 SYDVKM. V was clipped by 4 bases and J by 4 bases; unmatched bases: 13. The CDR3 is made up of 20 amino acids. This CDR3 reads CASSSRPGTSGRALYNEQFF. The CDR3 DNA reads TGTGCCAGCAGTTCACGTCCCGGGACTAGCGGGAGGGCCTTGTACAATGAGCAGTTCTTC.

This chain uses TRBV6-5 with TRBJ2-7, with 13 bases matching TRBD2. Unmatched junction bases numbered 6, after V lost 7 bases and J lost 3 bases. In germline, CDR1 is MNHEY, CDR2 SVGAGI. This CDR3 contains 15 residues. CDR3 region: CASTGLAGVVYEQYF. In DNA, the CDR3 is TGTGCCAGCACCGGACTAGCGGGAGTTGTCTACGAGCAGTACTTC.

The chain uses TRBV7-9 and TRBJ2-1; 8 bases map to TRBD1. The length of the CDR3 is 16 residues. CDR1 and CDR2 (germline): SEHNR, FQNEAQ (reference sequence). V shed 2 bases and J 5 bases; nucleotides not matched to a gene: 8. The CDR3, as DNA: TGTGCCAGCAGCTTAAACAGGGGGGTAGTCGACAATGAGCAGTTCTTC. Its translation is CASSLNRGVVDNEQFF.

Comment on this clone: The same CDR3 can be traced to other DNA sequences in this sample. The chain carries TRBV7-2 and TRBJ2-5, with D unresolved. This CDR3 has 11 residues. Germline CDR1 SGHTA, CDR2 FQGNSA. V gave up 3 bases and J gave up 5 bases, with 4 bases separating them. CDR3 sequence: CASSLLETQYF. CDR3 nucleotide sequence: TGTGCCAGCAGCTTGTTGGAGACCCAGTACTTC.

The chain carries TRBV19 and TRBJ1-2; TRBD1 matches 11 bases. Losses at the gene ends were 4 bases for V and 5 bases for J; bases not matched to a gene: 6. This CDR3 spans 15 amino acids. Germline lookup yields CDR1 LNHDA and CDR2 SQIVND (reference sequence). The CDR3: CASSRTGGAGYGYTF. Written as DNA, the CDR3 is TGTGCCAGTAGTAGGACAGGGGGCGCCGGTTATGGCTACACCTTC.

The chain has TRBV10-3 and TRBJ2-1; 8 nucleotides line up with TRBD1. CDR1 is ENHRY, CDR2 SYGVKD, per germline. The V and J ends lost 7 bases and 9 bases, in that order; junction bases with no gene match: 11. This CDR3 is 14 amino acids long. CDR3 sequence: CAIKKDRASGEQFF. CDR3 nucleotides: TGTGCCATCAAAAAGGACAGGGCATCTGGTGAGCAGTTCTTC.

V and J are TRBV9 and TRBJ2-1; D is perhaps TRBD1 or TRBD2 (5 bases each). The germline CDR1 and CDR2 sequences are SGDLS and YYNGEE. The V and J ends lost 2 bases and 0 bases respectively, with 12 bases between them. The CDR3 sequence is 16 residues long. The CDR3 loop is CASSVAGTSSYNEQFF. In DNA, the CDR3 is TGTGCCAGCAGCGTGGCCGGGACGAGCTCCTACAATGAGCAGTTCTTC.

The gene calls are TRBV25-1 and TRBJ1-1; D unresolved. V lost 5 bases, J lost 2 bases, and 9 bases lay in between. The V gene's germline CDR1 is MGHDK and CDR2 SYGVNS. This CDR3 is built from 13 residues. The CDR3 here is CASSTATNTEAFF. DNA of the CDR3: TGTGCCAGCAGTACTGCTACAAACACTGAAGCTTTCTTT.